The clone carrying this T cell receptor beta chain was recorded only once. No antigen is known for it. These data are taken from a study of T cells in Graves' hyperthyroidism and ophthalmopathy. Diagnoses were established using clinical symptoms, serum thyroxine and TRAb, thyroid ultrasound and orbital computed tomography. Overall study results and limits: Model predictions of ophthalmopathy came a median roughly 6.4 months before onset. Researchers report that a 13 V-J model separated ophthalmopathy from stable hyperthyroidism. Blood also contained most expanded thyroid clonotypes above 0.001.

Germline CDR1 reads SNHLY; CDR2 reads FYNNEI. CDR3 length: 16 residues. Trimming took 5 bases from V and 4 from J; bases not matched to a gene: 13. Amplification of TCR beta CDR3 regions used RNA as the template. With the HTBI primer set, the TCR CDR3 went through a first round of RT-PCR. One entry per CDR3 protein results from TCRdb running MiXCR on the multiplex PCR reads. Of over 650,000 distinct CDR3 sequences in the sample, 45% were seen once. The sequence came from an adult man with Graves' disease, either hyperthyroidism or ophthalmopathy (not recorded which). Sequences were obtained from peripheral blood or thyroid tissue (not recorded which). The genes are TRBV2 and TRBJ2-5; 7 bases align to TRBD1. The CDR3 loop is CASSSSFRGLLETQYF. DNA of the CDR3: TGTGCCAGCAGTTCCTCGTTTAGGGGGCTGTTAGAGACCCAGTACTTC.